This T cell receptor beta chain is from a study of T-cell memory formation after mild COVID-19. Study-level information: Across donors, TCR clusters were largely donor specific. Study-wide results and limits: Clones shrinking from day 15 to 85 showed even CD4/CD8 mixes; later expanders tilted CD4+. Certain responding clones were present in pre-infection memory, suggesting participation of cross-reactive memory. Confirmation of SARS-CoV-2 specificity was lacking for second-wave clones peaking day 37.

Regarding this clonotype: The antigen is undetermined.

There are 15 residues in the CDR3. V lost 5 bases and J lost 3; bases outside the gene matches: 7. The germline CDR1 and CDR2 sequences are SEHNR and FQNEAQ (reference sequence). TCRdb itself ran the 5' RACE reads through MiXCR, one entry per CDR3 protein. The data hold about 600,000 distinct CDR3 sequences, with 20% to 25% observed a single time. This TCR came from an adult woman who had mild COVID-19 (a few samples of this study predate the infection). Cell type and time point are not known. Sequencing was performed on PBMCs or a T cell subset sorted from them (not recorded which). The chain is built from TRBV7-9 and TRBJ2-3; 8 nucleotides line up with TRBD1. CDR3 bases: TGTGCCAGCAGCAACCAAGACAGGGGAACAGATACGCAGTATTTT. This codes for CASSNQDRGTDTQYF.